A selection of T cell receptor beta chains follows, all from one sample in a study of cytotoxic CD8 clonotypes in ibrutinib-treated CLL. Sequenced by immunoSEQ multiplex PCR; TCRdb stores in-frame clones only, minus some. The sample consists of 150,000 or so clones, 84% of them appearing once. The material sequenced was PBMCs, taken after 24 months of ibrutinib treatment. These TCRs come from a human donor with chronic lymphocytic leukemia. The CDR3 runs from the conserved cysteine through the conserved F or W. A D gene is named only where the DNA matches it firmly. A clone size is listed for some rows: how often the clone was seen (once, few, many), or a class if it is expanded.

cdr3_nt: TGTGCTAGCAGCTTAAGTCGGCTCTCTGAAGCTTTCTTT
cdr3_aa: CASSLSRLSEAFF
v_call: TRBV7-7
d_call: .
j_call: TRBJ1-1
clone_size: .

cdr3_nt: TGTGCCAGCACCTTACTAGCGGGGTCCTACAATGAGCAGTTCTTC
cdr3_aa: CASTLLAGSYNEQFF
v_call: TRBV2
d_call: TRBD2
j_call: TRBJ2-1
clone_size: .

cdr3_nt: TGTGCCAGCAGTGGCCAACGGCAGGCGGGCGGGGAGCTGTTTTTT
cdr3_aa: CASSGQRQAGGELFF
v_call: TRBV6-1
d_call: .
j_call: TRBJ2-2
clone_size: .

cdr3_nt: TGTGCCAGCCTCGCCGGGACTAGAAGTGAGCAGTACTTC
cdr3_aa: CASLAGTRSEQYF
v_call: TRBV2
d_call: TRBD2
j_call: TRBJ2-7
clone_size: .

cdr3_nt: TGTGCCAGTAGTAACACCGGGACGGGGATTATGAACACTGAAGCTTTCTTT
cdr3_aa: CASSNTGTGIMNTEAFF
v_call: TRBV19
d_call: .
j_call: TRBJ1-1
clone_size: .

cdr3_nt: TGCGCCACCGCCCTTTACAATGAGCAGTTCTTC
cdr3_aa: CATALYNEQFF
v_call: TRBV10-2
d_call: .
j_call: TRBJ2-1
clone_size: few

cdr3_nt: TGTGCCTGGGGGCTTTGGTCCCGGGTCCCGAATGAGCAGTTCTTC
cdr3_aa: CAWGLWSRVPNEQFF
v_call: TRBV30
d_call: .
j_call: TRBJ2-1
clone_size: .

cdr3_nt: TGTGCCAGCAGCCCGACTAGCGGGGGATACAATGAGCAGTTCTTC
cdr3_aa: CASSPTSGGYNEQFF
v_call: TRBV5-4
d_call: TRBD2
j_call: TRBJ2-1
clone_size: .

cdr3_nt: TGTGCCAGCAGTTACTCGATACGGGCAGATACGCAGTATTTT
cdr3_aa: CASSYSIRADTQYF
v_call: TRBV6-6
d_call: .
j_call: TRBJ2-3
clone_size: .

cdr3_nt: TGCAGTGCTAGAGCGGAGGGCCGGCAGTTCTTC
cdr3_aa: CSARAEGRQFF
v_call: TRBV20-1
d_call: .
j_call: TRBJ2-1
clone_size: .

cdr3_nt: TGCGCCAGCAGCAACTATCAGGGGGCAAGCTCTGGAAACACCATATATTTT
cdr3_aa: CASSNYQGASSGNTIYF
v_call: TRBV4-1
d_call: TRBD1
j_call: TRBJ1-3
clone_size: .

cdr3_nt: TGTGCCAGCAGTCGACAGGGCGGTTCCTACGAGCAGTACTTC
cdr3_aa: CASSRQGGSYEQYF
v_call: TRBV6-5
d_call: TRBD1
j_call: TRBJ2-7
clone_size: .

cdr3_nt: TGTGCTGGGCAACCGAACAGGGGCCACACCACCTACGAGCAGTACTTC
cdr3_aa: CAGQPNRGHTTYEQYF
v_call: TRBV27
d_call: TRBD1
j_call: TRBJ2-7
clone_size: .

cdr3_nt: TGTGCCAGCAGCTTAATGTCGGGATTCGGCTACACCTTC
cdr3_aa: CASSLMSGFGYTF
v_call: TRBV7-3
d_call: .
j_call: TRBJ1-2
clone_size: .

cdr3_nt: TGTGCCAGCAGTCCCTACACCGGGGAGCTGTTTTTT
cdr3_aa: CASSPYTGELFF
v_call: TRBV27
d_call: .
j_call: TRBJ2-2
clone_size: .

cdr3_nt: TGTGCCAGCAGTTTAAAATTCCTCTACGAGCAGTACTTC
cdr3_aa: CASSLKFLYEQYF
v_call: TRBV27
d_call: .
j_call: TRBJ2-7
clone_size: .

cdr3_nt: TGTGCCAGCAGTGATATGGCTGGAAACACCATATATTTT
cdr3_aa: CASSDMAGNTIYF
v_call: TRBV6-1
d_call: .
j_call: TRBJ1-3
clone_size: .

cdr3_nt: TGTGCCAGTAGTATAGGGCTAGCTAGCACAGATACGCAGTATTTT
cdr3_aa: CASSIGLASTDTQYF
v_call: TRBV19
d_call: .
j_call: TRBJ2-3
clone_size: .

cdr3_nt: TGCGCCAGCAGCTTCGGGACAGCCTCCGGGGAGACCCAGTACTTC
cdr3_aa: CASSFGTASGETQYF
v_call: TRBV5-1
d_call: TRBD1
j_call: TRBJ2-5
clone_size: .

cdr3_nt: TGCGCCAGCAGCTTGGGGGGAAGAACTGAAGCTTTCTTT
cdr3_aa: CASSLGGRTEAFF
v_call: TRBV5-1
d_call: .
j_call: TRBJ1-1
clone_size: once

cdr3_nt: TGTGCCAGCACCAGTTGGACGGGAGGGGAGACCCAGTACTTC
cdr3_aa: CASTSWTGGETQYF
v_call: TRBV6-5
d_call: TRBD2
j_call: TRBJ2-5
clone_size: .

cdr3_nt: TGTGCCAGCAGCTTGGGGGTGATCGGGGAGCTGTTTTTT
cdr3_aa: CASSLGVIGELFF
v_call: TRBV5-5
d_call: .
j_call: TRBJ2-2
clone_size: .

cdr3_nt: TGCGCCAGCAGCTTGGCAGCAGACTACGAGCAGTACTTC
cdr3_aa: CASSLAADYEQYF
v_call: TRBV5-1
d_call: .
j_call: TRBJ2-7
clone_size: .

cdr3_nt: TGCGCCAGCAGCTACAGGGGAAACACTGAAGCTTTCTTT
cdr3_aa: CASSYRGNTEAFF
v_call: TRBV5-1
d_call: TRBD1
j_call: TRBJ1-1
clone_size: few

cdr3_nt: TGTGCCAGCAGCCAAGGATCCTCGACAGGGGAAGAGCAGTACTTC
cdr3_aa: CASSQGSSTGEEQYF
v_call: TRBV4-2
d_call: TRBD1
j_call: TRBJ2-7
clone_size: .

cdr3_nt: TGTGCCTGGAGTCCCCGAGGACGGCTTTTTGGGGCCAACGTCCTGACTTTC
cdr3_aa: CAWSPRGRLFGANVLTF
v_call: TRBV30
d_call: .
j_call: TRBJ2-6
clone_size: few

cdr3_nt: TGCGCCAGCAGCCAAGGGAACAGTCTCCTGGACAGGGGTTTCGATGAGCAGTTCTTC
cdr3_aa: CASSQGNSLLDRGFDEQFF
v_call: TRBV4-3
d_call: TRBD1
j_call: TRBJ2-1
clone_size: .

cdr3_nt: TGTGCCAGTCGGACAGGGAATGGTCAGCCCCAGCATTTT
cdr3_aa: CASRTGNGQPQHF
v_call: TRBV6-1
d_call: TRBD1
j_call: TRBJ1-5
clone_size: few

cdr3_nt: TGTGCCAGCAGCTTGGGACTAGCGGGAGGGGCGGGGGCCAAAAACATTCAGTACTTC
cdr3_aa: CASSLGLAGGAGAKNIQYF
v_call: TRBV7-2
d_call: TRBD2
j_call: TRBJ2-4
clone_size: .

cdr3_nt: TGTGCCAGCAGCTTCGGGACAGGGGCGGGGAATGAGCAGTTCTTC
cdr3_aa: CASSFGTGAGNEQFF
v_call: TRBV7-9
d_call: TRBD1
j_call: TRBJ2-1
clone_size: .

cdr3_nt: TGCGCCAGCAGCCCGAACGCAGACGAGACCCAGTACTTC
cdr3_aa: CASSPNADETQYF
v_call: TRBV5-1
d_call: .
j_call: TRBJ2-5
clone_size: .

cdr3_nt: TGCGCCAGCAGCTTGTCCCAGGCAGTCTCTGGAAACACCATATATTTT
cdr3_aa: CASSLSQAVSGNTIYF
v_call: TRBV5-1
d_call: .
j_call: TRBJ1-3
clone_size: once

cdr3_nt: TGTGCCAGCAGCCCCACCCAACTCTTAGGGGGAGTGGGTGAAAAACTGTTTTTT
cdr3_aa: CASSPTQLLGGVGEKLFF
v_call: TRBV7-8
d_call: .
j_call: TRBJ1-4
clone_size: .

cdr3_nt: TGTGCCTGGAGTGCCCCGACAGGTTTAAAGAACACCATATATTTT
cdr3_aa: CAWSAPTGLKNTIYF
v_call: TRBV30
d_call: .
j_call: TRBJ1-3
clone_size: .

cdr3_nt: TGTGCCAGCATCCCGAGGACAGGGAGCATGAACACTGAAGCTTTCTTT
cdr3_aa: CASIPRTGSMNTEAFF
v_call: TRBV28
d_call: TRBD1
j_call: TRBJ1-1
clone_size: .

cdr3_nt: TGTGCCAGCAGTTACTCGACTAGCGGCCAAGAGACCCAGTACTTC
cdr3_aa: CASSYSTSGQETQYF
v_call: TRBV6-5
d_call: TRBD2
j_call: TRBJ2-5
clone_size: .

cdr3_nt: TGTGCCTGCAGACAGGGGTCCGAAGCTTTCTTT
cdr3_aa: CACRQGSEAFF
v_call: TRBV19
d_call: TRBD1
j_call: TRBJ1-1
clone_size: .

cdr3_nt: TGTGCCAGCAGTTTGGGACTAGCGGGAGAAGATACGCAGTATTTT
cdr3_aa: CASSLGLAGEDTQYF
v_call: TRBV28
d_call: TRBD2
j_call: TRBJ2-3
clone_size: .

cdr3_nt: TGTGCCAGCAGCTTAACAGGTGGCCGCTCCTACAATGAGCAGTTCTTC
cdr3_aa: CASSLTGGRSYNEQFF
v_call: TRBV7-2
d_call: .
j_call: TRBJ2-1
clone_size: .

cdr3_nt: TGTGCCAGCAGCTCCACAGGGGCGAGAGAGACCCAGTACTTC
cdr3_aa: CASSSTGARETQYF
v_call: TRBV11-3
d_call: TRBD1
j_call: TRBJ2-5
clone_size: few

cdr3_nt: TGTGCCAGCTCACCGTCGACAGGAACCAATCAGCCCCAGCATTTT
cdr3_aa: CASSPSTGTNQPQHF
v_call: TRBV18
d_call: .
j_call: TRBJ1-5
clone_size: .

cdr3_nt: TGTGCCAGCAGCTTAGGCAGTACAGATACGCAGTATTTT
cdr3_aa: CASSLGSTDTQYF
v_call: TRBV7-9
d_call: .
j_call: TRBJ2-3
clone_size: .